This T cell receptor beta chain was sequenced in a study of immune evolution from preneoplasia to lung adenocarcinoma (dated by TCRdb to about 2021). Context from the whole study: HLA loss of heterozygosity was found in about 6.7% of AIS, over 13% of MIA and about 32% of ADC lesions, and in no AAH lesions. In total, the cohort included some 54 patients with pulmonary nodules, all of whom underwent surgical resection. Resected precursor lesions (AAH, AIS, MIA) and invasive adenocarcinomas were compared with paired morphologically normal lung tissue. The study combined immune gene expression, TCR sequencing and multiplex immunofluorescence to profile immune contexture across lung adenocarcinoma precursors and invasive adenocarcinoma. The sample size depended on which specimens were available, not on a prior power calculation. The immune data were combined with whole exome sequencing and methylation data from the same cohort of nodules. TCR sequencing data came from approximately 51 patients. POLYSOLVER was used to infer class I HLA alleles from exome data, and LOHHLA was used to detect allele-specific HLA loss. According to the study, around 99 samples were used for TCR sequencing.

Study-wide findings and limitations: Because all patients were from Japan and China, applicability to Western populations was uncertain. Findings were based on association rather than direct causation; larger cohorts with long-term follow-up and longitudinal biopsies were deemed needed. Clonality was highest in normal lung, while later-stage lesions appeared to show lower clonality but higher T cell density and diversity. Top T cell clone frequencies were highest in normal lung and appeared to decrease progressively from AAH through AIS, MIA and invasive adenocarcinoma. Compared with EGFR-mutant or double wild-type lesions, KRAS-mutant nodules had the highest T cell clonality.

Notes on this clone: This clone's antigen is unknown. The input lacks base qualities; no much larger clone sits a single base away.

TCR beta CDR3 regions were sequenced from DNA using the immunoSEQ hsTCRbeta Kit. The study's own analysis went as follows. The ImmunoSEQ Analyzer was used to analyse the TCR sequencing data. T cell clonality was calculated on productive rearrangements as 1 minus Pielou's evenness. T cell diversity was measured with the inverse Simpson index on productive templates. T cell density was expressed as TCR beta template counts normalized to usable DNA, with usable DNA estimated by amplifying and sequencing housekeeping genes. Two-sided Kruskal-Wallis tests were used to compare TCR metrics across histologic stages. This immuneACCESS table, as held by TCRdb, lists in-frame sequences with V and J called but not all clones. Of the missing ones, under half trace to an unresolved V gene in checked studies; the others have no known cause. V and J calls and clone size are copied from that table; D and trimming were computed from the DNA. The table for this sample lists fewer than 3,500 clones; around 80% of them were counted only once. In total, the top ten clones hold 2% to 2.5% of the sample.

V gives up 3 bases and J gives up 7 bases, and the segment between their germline ends measures 7 bases. The germline V gene sets CDR1 to KGHSH and CDR2 to LQKENI. The CDR3 holds 13 amino acids from the cysteine to the phenylalanine. CDR3 DNA is the only sequence kept; it has 39 bases, read in frame from the first base. Patients underwent resection in Japan or China between the mid-2010s and the late 2010s. Two lung cancer pathologists independently confirmed the histologic diagnosis of each case on H&E slides. Macro-dissection after pathologic assessment enriched premalignant or tumor cells for nucleic acid extraction. DNA was isolated from FFPE tissue using the AllPrep DNA/RNA FFPE Kit.

Material for sequencing was FFPE atypical adenomatous hyperplasia tissue from the lung. What the cell subset or site label conveys for this sample: atypical adenomatous hyperplasia (AAH), lung preneoplasia. The receptor was derived from a person aged 70 to 80 with lung adenocarcinoma. The chain was built from TRBV18 and TRBJ1-6; the D gene is perhaps TRBD1, on 6 matching bases. The CDR3 protein: CASSPDRNSPLHF. The bases read TGTGCCAGCTCACCCGACAGGAATTCACCCCTCCACTTT.